This passage covers 14 T cell receptor beta chains from one sample sequenced in a study of shared T cell receptors in the human thymus (dated by TCRdb to the early 2020s). The library was made by the immunoSEQ multiplex PCR assay. Sourced from immuneACCESS, this table was stored by TCRdb with only in-frame sequences that have V and J called. A share of the clones is absent; for the studies checked, an unresolved V gene accounts for under half, and the remainder has no known explanation. In this sample the table shows 700,000 to 750,000 clones, 70% to 90% of which occur a single time. Roughly 0.01% of the sample rests with the top ten. This sample was also put to use in a study of human thymus T cells.

Sequencing was done on a sample of thymocytes. Every receptor here comes from a girl less than two years old with a congenital heart defect. Donor details come from another sample of the same person, matched by shared clones.

The V call is TRBV10-2, the J call TRBJ1-1; 7 positions match TRBD1. With V trimmed by 0 bases and J by 6 bases, 7 bases remained unmatched. The CDR3 runs 15 residues. In germline, CDR1 is WSHSY, CDR2 SAAADI. CDR3: CASSESRQGVAEAFF. The CDR3 coding sequence is TGCGCCAGCAGTGAGTCCCGACAGGGAGTCGCTGAAGCTTTCTTT.

The CDR3 DNA is TGTGCCAGCACCGAAGGGACAATTTTGAACACTGAAGCTTTCTTT. Translating gives CASTEGTILNTEAFF. The rearrangement links TRBV6-1 to TRBJ1-1; perhaps TRBD1 as D (6 bases). Trimming took 7 bases from V and 0 from J, leaving 15 bases between them. The germline CDR1 and CDR2 sequences are MNHNS and SASEGT. This CDR3 comprises 15 residues.

CDR3 residues: CASSELGQAGGPYNEQFF. The CDR3 nucleotides read TGTGCCAGCAGTGAATTGGGACAGGCTGGGGGGCCCTACAATGAGCAGTTCTTC. The chain uses TRBV6-1 and TRBJ2-1, with TRBD1 identical over 8 bases. V shed 2 bases, J shed 2 bases, and the junction held 11 bases outside the gene matches. The germline V gene has CDR1 MNHNS and CDR2 SASEGT. The CDR3 sequence is 18 residues long.

This chain uses TRBV4-1 with TRBJ2-2; D perhaps matches TRBD2 (6 bases). Germline loops: CDR1 MGHRA, CDR2 YSYEKL. Trimming took off 4 bases at V and 7 bases at J, with 19 bases between the two ends. The CDR3 extends over 16 amino acids. The CDR3 protein is CASSPRGKGTVGELFF. The CDR3 DNA reads as TGCGCCAGCAGCCCCCGGGGGAAAGGGACGGTCGGGGAGCTGTTTTTT.

The chain employs TRBV28 and TRBJ1-2; 10 bases fit TRBD1. V was clipped by 5 bases and J by 0 bases; unmatched bases: 6. This CDR3 is 16 amino acids long. Germline values: CDR1 MDHEN, CDR2 SYDVKM. The chain's CDR3 is CASSPKGQGANYGYTF. In nucleotides, the CDR3 is TGTGCCAGCAGTCCCAAAGGACAGGGGGCTAACTATGGCTACACCTTC.

The chain combines TRBV27 with TRBJ2-3; 8 nucleotides agree with TRBD2. The germline V gene encodes CDR1 MNHEY and CDR2 SMNVEV (reference sequence). The length of the CDR3 is 17 residues. V was pared by 5 bases and J by 0 bases, with 10 bases of the junction left unmatched. CDR3 nucleotides: TGTGCCAGCAGTCCAACCAGACTAGCGTCTAGCACAGATACGCAGTATTTT. Protein: CASSPTRLASSTDTQYF.

The chain is built from TRBV7-2 and TRBJ1-1; no firm D call. The CDR3 length is 15 residues. Trimming pared 6 bases from V and 3 bases from J, leaving 17 bases between. Germline V gene data show CDR1 as SGHTA and CDR2 as FQGNSA. The chain's CDR3 is CASRSNRLAYTEAFF. The CDR3 DNA reads as TGTGCCAGCAGATCCAATCGGCTAGCTTACACTGAAGCTTTCTTT.

The genes are TRBV7-8 and TRBJ1-1; possible D gene TRBD1, 5 bases. The germline gives CDR1 SGHVS, CDR2 FQNEAQ. The CDR3 is 15 amino acids. Trimming left V 1 base short and J 2 bases short, with 11 bases between. The CDR3 coding sequence is TGTGCCAGCAGCTTAGGTTACAGGAGTAACACTGAAGCTTTCTTT. Residues: CASSLGYRSNTEAFF.

The table lists this clone with a count of one. The V and J genes are TRBV7-8 and TRBJ1-6; possibly TRBD1 for D (5 bases). The V end lost 5 bases, the J end lost 15 bases, and 20 bases lay between the germline ends. CDR3 length: 14 amino acids. Germline V gene sequence: CDR1 SGHVS, CDR2 FQNEAQ. CDR3 in DNA: TGTGCCAGCAGCCGTTTCACGACAGTCTATATCCTCCACTTT. This sequence encodes CASSRFTTVYILHF.

The chain is built from TRBV7-2 and TRBJ2-7; 7 nucleotides agree with TRBD1. Germline loops: CDR1 SGHTA, CDR2 FQGNSA. CDR3 length equals 14 residues. After removal of 8 bases from V and 3 bases from J, the junction contained 10 bases not matched to a gene. DNA for the CDR3: TGTGCCAGCGGGAGCCCGGACAGGTACTACGAGCAGTACTTC. Translating gives CASGSPDRYYEQYF.

This clone showed up just a few times. The V gene is TRBV5-4, the J gene TRBJ2-5; 12 nucleotides match TRBD2. CDR1 and CDR2 (germline): SGHNT, YYREEE (reference sequence). This CDR3 is 19 amino acids long. V shed 1 base and J 2 bases; nucleotides not matched to a gene: 12. The CDR3 is CASSLNDPLAGGQQETQYF. The CDR3, as DNA: TGTGCCAGCAGCTTGAACGACCCCCTAGCGGGGGGGCAGCAAGAGACCCAGTACTTC.

The V gene is TRBV19, the J gene TRBJ2-3; TRBD2 might be the D (7 bases). V lost 6 bases, J lost 9 bases, and 28 bases lay in between. The CDR3 spans 17 residues. Germline V gene sequence: CDR1 LNHDA, CDR2 SQIVND (reference sequence). CDR3 region: CASSNSRGAGRGNTQYF. The CDR3 DNA reads TGTGCCAGTAGCAATAGTAGGGGGGCGGGGCGGGGGAACACGCAGTATTTT.

The CDR3 nucleotides read TGTGCCAGCAGTGAAGGGTTAGGACAGCCATACAATGAGCAGTTCTTC. Its translation is CASSEGLGQPYNEQFF. The rearrangement links TRBV6-1 to TRBJ2-1; D possibly corresponds to TRBD1 (6 bases). The CDR3 runs to 16 residues. The V gene lost 1 base and the J gene lost 4 bases, with 14 bases spanning the gap. Germline V gives CDR1 MNHNS, CDR2 SASEGT.

The rearrangement links TRBV28 to TRBJ1-5; 9 bases align to TRBD1. This CDR3 has 17 residues. Germline assignment: CDR1 MDHEN and CDR2 SYDVKM. The V and J ends lost 1 base and 5 bases, in that order; junction bases with no gene match: 9. CDR3 sequence (DNA): TGTGCCAGCAGTTTATACCCCGGACAGGGGACGGATCAGCCCCAGCATTTT. It codes for CASSLYPGQGTDQPQHF. The full variable domain, completed using reference TRBV28 and TRBJ1-5, is DVKVTQSSRYLVKRTGEKVFLECVQDMDHENMFWYRQDPGLGLRLIYFSYDVKMKEKGDIPEGYSVSREKKERFSLILESASTNQTSMYLCASSLYPGQGTDQPQHFGDGTRLSIL.